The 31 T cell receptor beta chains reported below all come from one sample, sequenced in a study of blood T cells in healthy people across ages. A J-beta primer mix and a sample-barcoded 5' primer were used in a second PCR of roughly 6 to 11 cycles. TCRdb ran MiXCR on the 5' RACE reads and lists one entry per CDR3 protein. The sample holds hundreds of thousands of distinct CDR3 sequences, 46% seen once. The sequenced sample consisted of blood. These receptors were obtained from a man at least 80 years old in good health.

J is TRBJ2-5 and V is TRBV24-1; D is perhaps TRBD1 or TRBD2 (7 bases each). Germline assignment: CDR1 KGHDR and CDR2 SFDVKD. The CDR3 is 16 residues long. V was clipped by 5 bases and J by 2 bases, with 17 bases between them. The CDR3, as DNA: TGTGCCACCAGTGGAGCGGGACAGCCGCATCAAGAGACCCAGTACTTC. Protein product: CATSGAGQPHQETQYF.

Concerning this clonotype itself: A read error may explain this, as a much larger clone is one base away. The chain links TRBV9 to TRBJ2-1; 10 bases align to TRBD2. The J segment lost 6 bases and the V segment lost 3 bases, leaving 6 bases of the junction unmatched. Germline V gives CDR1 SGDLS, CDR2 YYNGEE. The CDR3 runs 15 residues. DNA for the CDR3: TGTGCCAGCAGCGCAGCGGGAGGGTACTGCAATGAGCAGTTCTTC. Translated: CASSAAGGYCNEQFF. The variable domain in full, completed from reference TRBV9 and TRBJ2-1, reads DSGVTQTPKHLITATGQRVTLRCSPRSGDLSVYWYQQSLDQGLQFLIQYYNGEERAKGNILERFSAQQFPDLHSELNLSSLELGDSALYFCASSAAGGYCNEQFFGPGTRLTVL.

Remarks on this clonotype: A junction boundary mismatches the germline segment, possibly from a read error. CDR3 sequence reads: CVSSEDRVYQPQHF. The CDR3 DNA reads TGTGTCAGCAGTGAGGACAGGGTCTATCAGCCCCAGCATTTT. The rearrangement uses TRBV6-1 and TRBJ1-5, with 8 bases identical to TRBD1. There are 14 residues in the CDR3. CDR1 is MNHNS and CDR2 is SASEGT in the germline V gene.

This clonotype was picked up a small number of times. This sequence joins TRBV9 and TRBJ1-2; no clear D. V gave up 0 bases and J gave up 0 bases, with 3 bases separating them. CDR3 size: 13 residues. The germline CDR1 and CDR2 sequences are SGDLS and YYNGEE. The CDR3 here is CASSVVANYGYTF. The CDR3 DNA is TGTGCCAGCAGCGTAGTTGCTAACTATGGCTACACCTTC. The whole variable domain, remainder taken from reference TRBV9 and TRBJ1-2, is DSGVTQTPKHLITATGQRVTLRCSPRSGDLSVYWYQQSLDQGLQFLIQYYNGEERAKGNILERFSAQQFPDLHSELNLSSLELGDSALYFCASSVVANYGYTFGSGTRLTVV.

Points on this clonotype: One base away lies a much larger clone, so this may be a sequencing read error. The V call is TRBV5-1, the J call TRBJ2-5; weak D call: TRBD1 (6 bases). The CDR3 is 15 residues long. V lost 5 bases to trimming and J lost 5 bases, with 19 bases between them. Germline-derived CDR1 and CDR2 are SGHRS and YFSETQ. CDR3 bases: TGCGCCAGCAGACTCGTTCTGGGGGCTAGTGAGACCCAGTACTTC. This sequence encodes CASRLVLGASETQYF. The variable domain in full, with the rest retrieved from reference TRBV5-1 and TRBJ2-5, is KAGVTQTPRYLIKTRGQQVTLSCSPISGHRSVSWYQQTPGQGLQFLFEYFSETQRNKGNFPGRFSGRQFSNSRSEMNVSTLELGDSALYLCASRLVLGASETQYFGPGTRLLVL.

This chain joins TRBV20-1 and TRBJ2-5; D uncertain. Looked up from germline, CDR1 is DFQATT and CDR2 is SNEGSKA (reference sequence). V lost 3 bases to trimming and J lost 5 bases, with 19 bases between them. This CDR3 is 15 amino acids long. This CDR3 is CSARPPRSAQETQYF. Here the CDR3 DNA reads TGCAGTGCTAGGCCCCCGCGCTCTGCCCAGGAGACCCAGTACTTC.

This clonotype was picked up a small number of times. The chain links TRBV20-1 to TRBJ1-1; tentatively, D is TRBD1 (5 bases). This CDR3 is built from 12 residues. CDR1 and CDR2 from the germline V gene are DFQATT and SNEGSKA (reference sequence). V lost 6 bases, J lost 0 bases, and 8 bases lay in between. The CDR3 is CSAGTVNTEAFF. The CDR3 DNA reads TGCAGTGCCGGGACGGTGAACACTGAAGCTTTCTTT.

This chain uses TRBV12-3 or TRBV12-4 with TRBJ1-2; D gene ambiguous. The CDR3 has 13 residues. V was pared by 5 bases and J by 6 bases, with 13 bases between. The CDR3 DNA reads TGTGCCAGCAGTCCCCGAAGACTTGATGGCTACACCTTC. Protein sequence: CASSPRRLDGYTF.

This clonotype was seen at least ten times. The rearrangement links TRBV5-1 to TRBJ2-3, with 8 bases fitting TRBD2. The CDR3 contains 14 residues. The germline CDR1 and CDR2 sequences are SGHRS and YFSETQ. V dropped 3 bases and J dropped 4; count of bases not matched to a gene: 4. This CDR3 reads CASSSGLAADTQYF. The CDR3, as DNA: TGCGCCAGCAGCTCAGGACTAGCAGCAGATACGCAGTATTTT.

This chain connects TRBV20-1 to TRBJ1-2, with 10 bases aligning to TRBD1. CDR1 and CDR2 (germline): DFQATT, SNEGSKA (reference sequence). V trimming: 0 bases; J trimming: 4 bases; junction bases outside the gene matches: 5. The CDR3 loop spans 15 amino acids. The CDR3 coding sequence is TGCAGTGCTAGAGATGGGGACAGGGGAGGCTATGGCTACACCTTC. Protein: CSARDGDRGGYGYTF.

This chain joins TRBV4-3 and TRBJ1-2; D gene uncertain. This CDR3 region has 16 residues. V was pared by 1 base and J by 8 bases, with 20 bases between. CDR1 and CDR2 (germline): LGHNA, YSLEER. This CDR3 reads CASSQVKPPLSGGYTF. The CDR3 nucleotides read TGCGCCAGCAGCCAAGTTAAGCCGCCCCTATCGGGAGGCTACACCTTC.

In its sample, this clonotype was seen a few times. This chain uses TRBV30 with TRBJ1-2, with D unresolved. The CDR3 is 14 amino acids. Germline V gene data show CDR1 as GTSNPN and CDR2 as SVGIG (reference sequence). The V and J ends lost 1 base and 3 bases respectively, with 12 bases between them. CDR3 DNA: TGTGCCTGGAGTGAGGGCCTAGGGCACTATGGCTACACCTTC. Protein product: CAWSEGLGHYGYTF.

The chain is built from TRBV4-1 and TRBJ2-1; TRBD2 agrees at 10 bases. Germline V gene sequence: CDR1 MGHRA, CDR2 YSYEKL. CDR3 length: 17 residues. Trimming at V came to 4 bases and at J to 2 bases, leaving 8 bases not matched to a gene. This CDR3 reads CASSRTPGTSAYNEQFF. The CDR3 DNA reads TGCGCCAGCAGCCGCACCCCCGGGACTAGCGCCTACAATGAGCAGTTCTTC.

Here the CDR3 reads CASKSGTTLSYNEQFF. As DNA, the CDR3 is TGTGCCAGCAAATCCGGGACGACACTCTCCTACAATGAGCAGTTCTTC. The gene calls are TRBV25-1 and TRBJ2-1; D tentatively reads TRBD1 or TRBD2 (5 bases each). V gave up 7 bases and J gave up 0 bases, with 16 bases separating them. CDR1 and CDR2 (germline): MGHDK, SYGVNS. The CDR3 length is 16 residues.

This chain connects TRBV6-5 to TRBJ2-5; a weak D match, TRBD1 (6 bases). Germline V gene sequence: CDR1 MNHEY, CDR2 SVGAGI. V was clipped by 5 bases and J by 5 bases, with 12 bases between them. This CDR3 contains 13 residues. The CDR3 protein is CASSGRGRETQYF. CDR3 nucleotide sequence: TGTGCCAGCAGTGGCAGGGGTCGGGAGACCCAGTACTTC.

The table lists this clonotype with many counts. The CDR3 sequence: CASTGGTSTDTQYF. In DNA form, the CDR3 reads TGTGCCAGCACCGGAGGAACTAGCACAGATACGCAGTATTTT. The chain carries TRBV7-9 and TRBJ2-3, with D possibly being TRBD2 (5 bases). V lost 7 bases to trimming and J lost 0 bases, with 11 bases between them. Germline V CDR1 and CDR2: SEHNR, FQNEAQ (reference sequence). This CDR3 has 14 residues.

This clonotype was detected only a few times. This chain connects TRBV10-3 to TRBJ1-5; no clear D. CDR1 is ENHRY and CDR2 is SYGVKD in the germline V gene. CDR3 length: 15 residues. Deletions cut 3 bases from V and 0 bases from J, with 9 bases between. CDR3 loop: CAISDLSYSNQPQHF. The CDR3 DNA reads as TGTGCCATCAGTGACCTCTCCTATAGCAATCAGCCCCAGCATTTT.

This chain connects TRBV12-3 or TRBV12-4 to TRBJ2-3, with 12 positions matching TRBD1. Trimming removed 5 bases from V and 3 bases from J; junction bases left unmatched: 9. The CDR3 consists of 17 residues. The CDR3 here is CASSPGQGAGWTDTQYF. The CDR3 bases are TGTGCCAGCAGTCCGGGACAGGGGGCTGGGTGGACAGATACGCAGTATTTT.

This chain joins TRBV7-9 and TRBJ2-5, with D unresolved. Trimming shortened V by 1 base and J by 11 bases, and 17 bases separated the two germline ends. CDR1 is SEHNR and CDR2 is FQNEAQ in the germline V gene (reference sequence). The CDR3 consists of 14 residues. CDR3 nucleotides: TGTGCCAGCAGCTTAGGATTATATACAATGGAGCAGTACTTC. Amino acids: CASSLGLYTMEQYF.

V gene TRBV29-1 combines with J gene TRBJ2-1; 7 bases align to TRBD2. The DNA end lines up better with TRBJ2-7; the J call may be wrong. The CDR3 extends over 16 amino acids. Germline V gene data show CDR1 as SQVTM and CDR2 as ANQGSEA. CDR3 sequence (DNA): TGCAGCGTTGAAGACCCAGGGAGGGCCTCCTACAATGAGCAGTACTTC. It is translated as CSVEDPGRASYNEQYF.

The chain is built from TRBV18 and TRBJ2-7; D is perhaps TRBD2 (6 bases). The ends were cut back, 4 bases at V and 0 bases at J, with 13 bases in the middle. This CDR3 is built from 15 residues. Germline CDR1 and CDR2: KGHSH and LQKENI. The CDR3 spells CASSQRASVSYEQYF. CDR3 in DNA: TGTGCCAGCTCACAAAGGGCTAGCGTCTCCTACGAGCAGTACTTC.

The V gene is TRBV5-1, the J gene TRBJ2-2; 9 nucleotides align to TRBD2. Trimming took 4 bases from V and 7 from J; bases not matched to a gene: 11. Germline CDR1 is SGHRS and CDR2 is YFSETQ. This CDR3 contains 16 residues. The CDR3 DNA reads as TGCGCCAGCAGCCCACTTAGCGGGAGTAATGTCGGGGAGCTGTTTTTT. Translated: CASSPLSGSNVGELFF.

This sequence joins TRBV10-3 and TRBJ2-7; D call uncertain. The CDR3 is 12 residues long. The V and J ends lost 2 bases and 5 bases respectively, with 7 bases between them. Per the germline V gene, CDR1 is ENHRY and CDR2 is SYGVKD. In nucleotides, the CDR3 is TGTGCCATCAGTGAGACTGTAAACGAGCAGTACTTC. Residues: CAISETVNEQYF.

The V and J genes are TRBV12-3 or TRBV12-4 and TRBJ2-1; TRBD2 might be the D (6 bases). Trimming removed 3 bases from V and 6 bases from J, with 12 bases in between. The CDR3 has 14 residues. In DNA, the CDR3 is TGTGCCAGCAGTTTGGAACTAGCCCCCAATGAGCAGTTCTTC. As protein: CASSLELAPNEQFF.

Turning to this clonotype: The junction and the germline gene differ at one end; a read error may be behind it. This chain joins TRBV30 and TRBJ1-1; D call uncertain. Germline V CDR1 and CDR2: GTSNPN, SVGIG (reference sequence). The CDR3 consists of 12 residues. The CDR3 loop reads CAWSDAGVEAFF. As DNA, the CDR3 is TGTGCCTGGAGTGACGCAGGTGTCGAAGCCTTCTTT.

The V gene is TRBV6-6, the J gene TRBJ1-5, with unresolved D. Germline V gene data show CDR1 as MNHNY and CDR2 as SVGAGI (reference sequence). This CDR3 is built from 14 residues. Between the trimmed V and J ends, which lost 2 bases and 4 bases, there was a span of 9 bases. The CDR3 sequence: CASSYLAENQPQHF. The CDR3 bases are TGTGCCAGCAGTTACCTGGCGGAGAATCAGCCCCAGCATTTT.

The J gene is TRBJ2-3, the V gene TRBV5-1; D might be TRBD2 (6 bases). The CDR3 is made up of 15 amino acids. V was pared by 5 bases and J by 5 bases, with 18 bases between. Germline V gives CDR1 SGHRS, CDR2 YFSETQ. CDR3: CASRFTGLEVDTQYF. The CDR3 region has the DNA TGCGCCAGCAGGTTTACGGGACTCGAGGTAGATACGCAGTATTTT.

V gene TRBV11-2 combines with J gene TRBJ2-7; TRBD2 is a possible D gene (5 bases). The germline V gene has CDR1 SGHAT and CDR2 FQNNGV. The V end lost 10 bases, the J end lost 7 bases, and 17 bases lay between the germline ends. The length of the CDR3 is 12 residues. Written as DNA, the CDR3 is TGTGCCACCTCCGCTGGAGGTTGGGAGCAGTACTTC. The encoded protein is CATSAGGWEQYF.

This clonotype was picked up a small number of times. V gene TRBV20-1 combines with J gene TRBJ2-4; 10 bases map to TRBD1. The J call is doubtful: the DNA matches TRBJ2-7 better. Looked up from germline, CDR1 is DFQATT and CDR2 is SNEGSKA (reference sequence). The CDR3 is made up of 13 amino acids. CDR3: CSANRDRGYEQYF. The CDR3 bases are TGCAGTGCTAACCGGGACAGGGGCTACGAGCAGTACTTC.

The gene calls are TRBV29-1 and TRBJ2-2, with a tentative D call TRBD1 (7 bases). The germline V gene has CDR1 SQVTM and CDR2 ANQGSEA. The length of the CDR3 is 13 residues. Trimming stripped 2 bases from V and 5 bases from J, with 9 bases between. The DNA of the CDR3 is TGCAGCGTTGAACAGGGGGGAACCGGGGAGCTGTTTTTT. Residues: CSVEQGGTGELFF.

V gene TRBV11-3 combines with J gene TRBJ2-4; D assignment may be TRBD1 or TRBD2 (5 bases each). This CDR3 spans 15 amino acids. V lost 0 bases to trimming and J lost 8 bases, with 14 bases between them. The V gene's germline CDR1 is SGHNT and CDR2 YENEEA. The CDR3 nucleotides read TGTGCCAGCAGCTTAGAATACAGGAGGCCAGACATTCAGTACTTC. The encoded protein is CASSLEYRRPDIQYF.